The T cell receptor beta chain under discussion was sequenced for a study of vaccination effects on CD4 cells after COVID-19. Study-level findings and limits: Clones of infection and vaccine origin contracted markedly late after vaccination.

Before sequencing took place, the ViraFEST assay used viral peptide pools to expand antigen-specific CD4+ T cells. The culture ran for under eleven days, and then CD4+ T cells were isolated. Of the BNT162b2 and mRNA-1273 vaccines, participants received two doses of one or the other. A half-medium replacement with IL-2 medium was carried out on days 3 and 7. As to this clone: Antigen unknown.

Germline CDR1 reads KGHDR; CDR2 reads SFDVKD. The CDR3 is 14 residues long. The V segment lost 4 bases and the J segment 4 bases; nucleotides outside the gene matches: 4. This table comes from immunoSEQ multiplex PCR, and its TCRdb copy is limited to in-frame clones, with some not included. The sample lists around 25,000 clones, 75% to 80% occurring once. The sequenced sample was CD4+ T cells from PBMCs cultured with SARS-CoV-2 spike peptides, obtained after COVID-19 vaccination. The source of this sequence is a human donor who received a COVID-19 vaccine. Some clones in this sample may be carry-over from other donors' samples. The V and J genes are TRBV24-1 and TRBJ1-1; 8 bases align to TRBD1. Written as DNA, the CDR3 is TGTGCCACCAGTGAACGGACAGGGAGCACTGAAGCTTTCTTT. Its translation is CATSERTGSTEAFF.